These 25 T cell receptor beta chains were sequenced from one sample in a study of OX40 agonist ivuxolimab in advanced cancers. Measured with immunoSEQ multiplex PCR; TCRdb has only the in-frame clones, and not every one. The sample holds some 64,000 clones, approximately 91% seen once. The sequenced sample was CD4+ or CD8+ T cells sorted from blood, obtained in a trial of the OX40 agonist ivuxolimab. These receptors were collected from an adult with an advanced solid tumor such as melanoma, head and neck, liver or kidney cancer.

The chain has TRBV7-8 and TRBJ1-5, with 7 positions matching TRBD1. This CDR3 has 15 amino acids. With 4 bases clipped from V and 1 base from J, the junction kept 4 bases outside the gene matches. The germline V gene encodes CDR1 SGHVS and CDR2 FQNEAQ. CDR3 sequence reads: CASSSGTASNQPQHF. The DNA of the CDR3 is TGTGCCAGCAGCTCCGGGACAGCCAGCAATCAGCCCCAGCATTTT.

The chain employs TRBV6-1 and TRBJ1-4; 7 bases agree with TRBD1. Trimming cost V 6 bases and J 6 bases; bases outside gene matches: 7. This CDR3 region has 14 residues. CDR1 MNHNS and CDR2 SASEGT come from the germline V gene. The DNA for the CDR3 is TGTGCCAGCAGGCCGGTCACAGGGGATGAAAAACTGTTTTTT. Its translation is CASRPVTGDEKLFF.

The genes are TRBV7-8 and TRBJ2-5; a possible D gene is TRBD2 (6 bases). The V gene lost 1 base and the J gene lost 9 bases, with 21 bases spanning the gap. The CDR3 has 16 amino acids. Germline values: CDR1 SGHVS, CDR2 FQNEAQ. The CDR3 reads CASSLGTGSNRGPQYF. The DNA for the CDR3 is TGTGCCAGCAGCTTAGGAACCGGGAGTAACCGGGGTCCCCAGTACTTC. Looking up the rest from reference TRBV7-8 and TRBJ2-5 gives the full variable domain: GAGVSQSPRYKVAKRGQDVALRCDPISGHVSLFWYQQALGQGPEFLTYFQNEAQLDKSGLPSDRFFAERPEGSVSTLKIQRTQQEDSAVYLCASSLGTGSNRGPQYFGPGTRLLVL.

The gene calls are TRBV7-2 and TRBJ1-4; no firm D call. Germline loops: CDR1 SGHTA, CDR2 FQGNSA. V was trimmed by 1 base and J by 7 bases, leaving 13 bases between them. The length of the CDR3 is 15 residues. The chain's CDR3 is CASSLGEGSGEKLFF. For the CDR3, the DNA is TGTGCCAGCAGCTTAGGGGAGGGCTCAGGTGAAAAACTGTTTTTT.

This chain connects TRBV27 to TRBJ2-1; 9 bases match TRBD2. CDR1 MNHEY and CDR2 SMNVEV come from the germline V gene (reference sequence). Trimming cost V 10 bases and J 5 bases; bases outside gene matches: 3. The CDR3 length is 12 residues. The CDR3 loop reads CATAGGNNEQFF. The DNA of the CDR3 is TGTGCCACAGCGGGGGGTAACAATGAGCAGTTCTTC.

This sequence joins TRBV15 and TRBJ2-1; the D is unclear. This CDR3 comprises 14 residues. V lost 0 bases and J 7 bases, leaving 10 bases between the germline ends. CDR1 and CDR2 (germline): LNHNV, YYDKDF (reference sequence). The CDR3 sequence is CATSRDRGGNEQFF. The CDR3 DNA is TGTGCCACCAGCAGAGATCGTGGTGGAAATGAGCAGTTCTTC.

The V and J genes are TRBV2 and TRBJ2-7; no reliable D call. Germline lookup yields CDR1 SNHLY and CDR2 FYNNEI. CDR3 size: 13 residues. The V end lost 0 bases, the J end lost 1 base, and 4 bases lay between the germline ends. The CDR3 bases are TGTGCCAGCAGTGAAGCGCCTTCCTACGAGCAGTACTTC. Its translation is CASSEAPSYEQYF.

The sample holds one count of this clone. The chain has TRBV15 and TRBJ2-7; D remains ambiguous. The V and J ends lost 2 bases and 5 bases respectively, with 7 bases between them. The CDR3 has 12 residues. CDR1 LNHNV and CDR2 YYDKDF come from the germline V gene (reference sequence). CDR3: CATSRITNEQYF. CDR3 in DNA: TGTGCCACCAGCAGAATCACTAACGAGCAGTACTTC.

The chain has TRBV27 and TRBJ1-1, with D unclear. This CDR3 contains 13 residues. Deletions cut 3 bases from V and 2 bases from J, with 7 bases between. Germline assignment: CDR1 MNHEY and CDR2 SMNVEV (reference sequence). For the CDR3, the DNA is TGTGCCAGCAGTTTTAAGGAAAACACTGAAGCTTTCTTT. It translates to CASSFKENTEAFF.

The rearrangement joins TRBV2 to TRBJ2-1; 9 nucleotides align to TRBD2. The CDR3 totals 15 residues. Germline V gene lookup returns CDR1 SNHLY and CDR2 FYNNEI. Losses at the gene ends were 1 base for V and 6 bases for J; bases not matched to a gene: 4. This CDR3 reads CASSEGSGGFNEQFF. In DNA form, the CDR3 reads TGTGCCAGCAGTGAAGGGAGCGGGGGGTTCAATGAGCAGTTCTTC.

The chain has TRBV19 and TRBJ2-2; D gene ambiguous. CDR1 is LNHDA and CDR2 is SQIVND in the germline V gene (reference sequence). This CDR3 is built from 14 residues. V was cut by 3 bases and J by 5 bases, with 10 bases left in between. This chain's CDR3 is CASSIGETTGELFF. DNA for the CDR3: TGTGCCAGTAGTATTGGTGAGACTACCGGGGAGCTGTTTTTT.

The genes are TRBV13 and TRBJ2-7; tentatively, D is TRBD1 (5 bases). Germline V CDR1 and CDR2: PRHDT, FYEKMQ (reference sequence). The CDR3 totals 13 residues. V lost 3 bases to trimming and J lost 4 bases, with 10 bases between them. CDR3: CASSLDTEYEQYF. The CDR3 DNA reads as TGTGCCAGCAGCTTGGACACGGAGTACGAGCAGTACTTC.

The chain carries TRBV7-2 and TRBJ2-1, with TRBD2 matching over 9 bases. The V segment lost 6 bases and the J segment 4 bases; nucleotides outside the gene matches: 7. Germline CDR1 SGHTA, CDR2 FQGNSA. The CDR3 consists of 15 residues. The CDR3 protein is CASRSLAGAYNEQFF. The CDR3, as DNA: TGTGCCAGCAGGTCCTTAGCGGGGGCTTACAATGAGCAGTTCTTC.

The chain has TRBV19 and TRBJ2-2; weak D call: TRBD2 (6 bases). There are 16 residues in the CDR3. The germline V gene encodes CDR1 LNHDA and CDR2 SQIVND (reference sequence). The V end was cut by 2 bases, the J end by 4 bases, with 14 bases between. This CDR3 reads CASSIFERRGTGELFF. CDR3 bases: TGTGCCAGTAGTATATTTGAGAGGAGGGGCACCGGGGAGCTGTTTTTT.

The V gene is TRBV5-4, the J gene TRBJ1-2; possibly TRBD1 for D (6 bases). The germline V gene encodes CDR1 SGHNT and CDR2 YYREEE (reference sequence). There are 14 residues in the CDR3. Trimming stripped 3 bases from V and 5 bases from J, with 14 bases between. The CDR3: CASSSRGGGYGYTF. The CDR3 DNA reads TGTGCCAGCAGCTCCAGGGGAGGGGGATATGGCTACACCTTC.

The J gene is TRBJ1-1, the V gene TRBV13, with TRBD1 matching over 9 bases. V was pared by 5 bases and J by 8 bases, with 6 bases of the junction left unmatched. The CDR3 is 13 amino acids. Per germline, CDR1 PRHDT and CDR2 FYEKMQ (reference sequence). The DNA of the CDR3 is TGTGCCAGCAGCCCCGGACAGGGGACCGAAGCTTTCTTT. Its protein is CASSPGQGTEAFF.

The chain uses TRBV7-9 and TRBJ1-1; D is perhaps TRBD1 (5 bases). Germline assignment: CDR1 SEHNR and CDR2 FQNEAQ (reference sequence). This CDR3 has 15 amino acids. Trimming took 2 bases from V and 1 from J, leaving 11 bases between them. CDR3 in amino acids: CASSLLGERNTEAFF. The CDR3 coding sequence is TGTGCCAGCAGCTTACTAGGGGAGAGGAACACTGAAGCTTTCTTT.

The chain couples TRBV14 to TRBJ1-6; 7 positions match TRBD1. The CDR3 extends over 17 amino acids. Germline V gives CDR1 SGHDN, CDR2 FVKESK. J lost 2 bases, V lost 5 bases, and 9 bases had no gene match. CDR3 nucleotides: TGTGCCAGCAGCACCTACGCGACAGGGACCTATAATTCACCCCTCCACTTT. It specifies CASSTYATGTYNSPLHF.

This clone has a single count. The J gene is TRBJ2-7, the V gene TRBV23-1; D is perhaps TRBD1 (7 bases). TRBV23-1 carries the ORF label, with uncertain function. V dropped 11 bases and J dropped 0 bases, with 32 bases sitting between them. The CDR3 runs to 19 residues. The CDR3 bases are TGCGCCCGCGGCGATGCGGGGCAGGGGGGAAGGGGGCGCTCCTACGAGCAGTACTTC. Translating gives CARGDAGQGGRGRSYEQYF.

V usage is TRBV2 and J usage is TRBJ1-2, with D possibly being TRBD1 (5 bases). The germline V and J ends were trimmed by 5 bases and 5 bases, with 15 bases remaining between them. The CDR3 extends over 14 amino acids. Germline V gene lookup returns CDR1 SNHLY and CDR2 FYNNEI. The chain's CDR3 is CASSLGRERYGYTF. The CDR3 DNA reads TGTGCCAGCAGTCTCGGCAGGGAGAGGTATGGCTACACCTTC.

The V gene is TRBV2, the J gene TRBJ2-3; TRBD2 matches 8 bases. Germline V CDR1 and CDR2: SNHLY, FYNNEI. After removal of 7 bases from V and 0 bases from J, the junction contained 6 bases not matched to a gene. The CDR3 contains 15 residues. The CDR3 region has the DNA TGTGCCAGCAAAGGCGGGGGGCTTAGCACAGATACGCAGTATTTT. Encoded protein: CASKGGGLSTDTQYF.

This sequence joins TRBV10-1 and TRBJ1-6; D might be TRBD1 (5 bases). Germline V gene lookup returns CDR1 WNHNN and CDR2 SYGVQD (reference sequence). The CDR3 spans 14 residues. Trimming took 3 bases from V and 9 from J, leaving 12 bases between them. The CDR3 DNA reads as TGCGCCAGCAGTGACCCAGGGTTGGGTTCACCCCTCCACTTT. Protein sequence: CASSDPGLGSPLHF.

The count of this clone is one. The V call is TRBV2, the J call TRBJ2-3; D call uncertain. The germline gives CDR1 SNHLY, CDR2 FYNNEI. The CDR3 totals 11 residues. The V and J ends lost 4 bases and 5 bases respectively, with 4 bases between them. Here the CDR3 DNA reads TGTGCCAGCAGTGGTCGAGATACGCAGTATTTT. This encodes CASSGRDTQYF.

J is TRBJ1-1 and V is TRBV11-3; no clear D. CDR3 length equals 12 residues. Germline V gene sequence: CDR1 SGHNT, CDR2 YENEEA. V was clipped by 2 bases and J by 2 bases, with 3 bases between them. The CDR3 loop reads CASSLQNTEAFF. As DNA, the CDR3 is TGTGCCAGCAGCTTACAAAACACTGAAGCTTTCTTT.

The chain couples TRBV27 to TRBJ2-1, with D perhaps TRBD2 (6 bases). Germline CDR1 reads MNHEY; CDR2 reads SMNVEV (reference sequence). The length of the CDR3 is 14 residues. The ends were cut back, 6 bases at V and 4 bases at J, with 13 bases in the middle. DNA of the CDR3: TGTGCCAGCAGCATTATAGCGGCATACAATGAGCAGTTCTTC. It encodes CASSIIAAYNEQFF.